The 18 T cell receptor beta chains in this list originate from one sample, sequenced in a study of blood T cell repertoires in COVID-19. The data were produced by immunoSEQ multiplex PCR, yet TCRdb's version contains in-frame clones alone and is incomplete. This repertoire shows almost 500,000 clones, 75% to 90% found once; its top ten account for around 7.9%. The sample comprised PBMCs or T cells enriched from blood (not recorded which). The receptors derive from a woman aged 55-70 years who had recovered from COVID-19.

V usage is TRBV2 and J usage is TRBJ1-5, with D possibly matching TRBD1 (6 bases). Germline CDR1 SNHLY, CDR2 FYNNEI. V was pared by 3 bases and J by 6 bases, with 15 bases between. CDR3 length: 15 amino acids. The CDR3 bases are TGTGCCAGCAGTGACTTTCAGGGGAAAGGTCAGCCCCAGCATTTT. This translates into CASSDFQGKGQPQHF.

The V and J genes are TRBV9 and TRBJ1-6; 11 bases align to TRBD1. The CDR3 extends over 16 amino acids. Per germline, CDR1 SGDLS and CDR2 YYNGEE. The junction had 4 bases not matched to a gene; V was cut back by 0 bases and J by 8 bases. CDR3 in DNA: TGTGCCAGCAGCGTAGGGACAGGGGGCACGTATTCACCCCTCCACTTT. This sequence encodes CASSVGTGGTYSPLHF.

The genes are TRBV2 and TRBJ2-3; 8 bases are a match to TRBD2. The CDR3 sequence is 15 residues long. The germline V gene encodes CDR1 SNHLY and CDR2 FYNNEI. Unmatched junction bases numbered 5, after V lost 6 bases and J lost 0 bases. The CDR3 DNA reads TGTGCCAGCAGGTTAGCGGGGTCTAGCACAGATACGCAGTATTTT. Its protein product is CASRLAGSSTDTQYF.

The chain couples TRBV16 to TRBJ2-7; maybe TRBD1 (5 bases). Germline-derived CDR1 and CDR2 are KGHSY and FQNENV. Trimming shortened V by 1 base and J by 3 bases, and 13 bases separated the two germline ends. The CDR3 has 15 residues. CDR3 loop: CASSQWAGIFYEQYF. For the CDR3, the DNA is TGTGCCAGCAGCCAATGGGCAGGGATCTTCTACGAGCAGTACTTC.

The genes are TRBV2 and TRBJ1-1; 10 nucleotides match TRBD1. The CDR3 spans 16 residues. The ends lost 3 bases at V and 5 bases at J; junction bases unmatched: 9. CDR1 and CDR2 from the germline V gene are SNHLY and FYNNEI. The CDR3 region is CASSEGRTGGDTEAFF. The DNA for the CDR3 is TGTGCCAGCAGTGAGGGTAGGACAGGGGGTGATACTGAAGCTTTCTTT.

The V gene is TRBV11-2, the J gene TRBJ2-5; TRBD2 matches 9 bases. Germline V lookup: CDR1 SGHAT, CDR2 FQNNGV. V was clipped by 6 bases and J by 2 bases; unmatched bases: 4. The CDR3 runs 14 residues. CDR3 residues: CASSHSGGQETQYF. Here the CDR3 DNA reads TGTGCCAGCAGTCATAGCGGGGGACAAGAGACCCAGTACTTC.

The chain couples TRBV11-3 to TRBJ2-3; tentative D call: TRBD1 (6 bases). The CDR3 totals 15 residues. Trimming cost V 5 bases and J 6 bases, with 18 bases left between them. CDR1 and CDR2 from the germline V gene are SGHNT and YENEEA. The DNA for the CDR3 is TGTGCCAGCAGCCAATTGCAGGGGCGGGCCGATACGCAGTATTTT. It encodes CASSQLQGRADTQYF.

CDR3 bases: TGTGCCAGCAGTTACTCGTCCGGGGTCTCTGGAAACACCATATATTTT. Translated: CASSYSSGVSGNTIYF. The rearrangement links TRBV6-5 to TRBJ1-3; D ambiguous. V was clipped by 0 bases and J by 0 bases, with 9 bases between them. CDR1 and CDR2 from the germline V gene are MNHEY and SVGAGI. The CDR3 has 16 residues.

The chain uses TRBV2 and TRBJ2-5, with TRBD2 matching 7 bases. J was trimmed by 7 bases and V by 6 bases; bases with no gene match: 8. The length of the CDR3 is 13 residues. From germline, CDR1 is SNHLY and CDR2 FYNNEI. CDR3 in amino acids: CASRVRREATQYF. The CDR3 DNA is TGTGCCAGCAGAGTCAGACGGGAGGCGACCCAGTACTTC.

The chain uses TRBV30 and TRBJ2-7; 7 nucleotides align to TRBD1. The V gene's germline CDR1 is GTSNPN and CDR2 SVGIG (reference sequence). There are 13 residues in the CDR3. This chain's CDR3 is CALGHRGPYEQYF. DNA of the CDR3: TGTGCGTTAGGCCACAGGGGTCCCTACGAGCAGTACTTC.

The chain is built from TRBV3-1 (or the pseudogene TRBV3-2) and TRBJ1-4, with a weak D call TRBD1 (5 bases). Per germline, CDR1 LGHDT and CDR2 YNNKEL (reference sequence). The germline V and J ends were trimmed by 0 bases and 8 bases, with 16 bases remaining between them. The CDR3 contains 16 residues. CDR3 in DNA: TGTGCCAGCAGCCAAGATCGGACACTCGGGAGGGAAAAACTGTTTTTT. The encoded protein is CASSQDRTLGREKLFF.

This clone was picked up one time. The rearrangement joins TRBV11-2 to TRBJ1-6; 9 nucleotides match TRBD1. Germline V gene lookup returns CDR1 SGHAT and CDR2 FQNNGV. V was clipped by 2 bases and J by 9 bases; unmatched bases: 8. The CDR3 spans 16 residues. CDR3 DNA: TGTGCCAGCAGCTTAAGTCCGGGACAGGGATTTTCACCCCTCCACTTT. It encodes CASSLSPGQGFSPLHF.

The chain uses TRBV19 and TRBJ1-3; possible D gene TRBD1, 5 bases. The germline gives CDR1 LNHDA, CDR2 SQIVND (reference sequence). The CDR3 sequence is 13 residues long. Trimming shortened V by 9 bases and J by 4 bases, and 13 bases separated the two germline ends. CDR3 DNA sequence: TGTGCCAGCACCGGGGGGGTCGGAAACACCATATATTTT. Translation gives CASTGGVGNTIYF.

V usage is TRBV11-3 and J usage is TRBJ2-4, with TRBD2 as a possible D gene (5 bases). Germline CDR1 and CDR2: SGHNT and YENEEA. The CDR3 length is 19 residues. V was cut by 6 bases and J by 1 base, with 25 bases left in between. CDR3 in amino acids: CASRLEVGERGLAKNIQYF. In DNA, the CDR3 is TGTGCCAGCAGACTGGAGGTGGGCGAGCGAGGTTTGGCCAAAAACATTCAGTACTTC.

The J gene is TRBJ2-1, the V gene TRBV30, with TRBD2 identical over 8 bases. Looked up from germline, CDR1 is GTSNPN and CDR2 is SVGIG (reference sequence). The CDR3 is 13 residues long. V gave up 0 bases and J gave up 9 bases; unmatched junction bases: 4. The CDR3 spells CAWSVSREGEQFF. CDR3 in DNA: TGTGCCTGGAGTGTGAGTCGGGAGGGTGAGCAGTTCTTC.

The CDR3 is CAISEQSGGTDTQYF. The CDR3, as DNA: TGTGCCATCAGTGAGCAGTCGGGAGGCACAGATACGCAGTATTTT. The genes are TRBV10-3 and TRBJ2-3; TRBD2 is a possible D gene (6 bases). V dropped 2 bases and J dropped 1 base, with 10 bases sitting between them. Germline V lookup: CDR1 ENHRY, CDR2 SYGVKD. The CDR3 is 15 residues long.

The V call is TRBV15, the J call TRBJ1-4; the D gene is possibly TRBD1 (5 bases). The CDR3 extends over 15 amino acids. Trimming took 2 bases from V and 1 from J, leaving 8 bases between them. Germline CDR1 is LNHNV and CDR2 is YYDKDF (reference sequence). The CDR3 nucleotides read TGTGCCACCAGCAGATCAAGGGGAACTAATGAAAAACTGTTTTTT. It translates to CATSRSRGTNEKLFF.

The J gene is TRBJ2-2, the V gene TRBV6-5, with a weak D call TRBD2 (5 bases). The CDR3 consists of 13 residues. Germline CDR1 is MNHEY and CDR2 is SVGAGI. V lost 7 bases and J 0 bases, leaving 6 bases between the germline ends. CDR3 amino acids: CASTRANTGELFF. CDR3 sequence (DNA): TGTGCCAGCACGAGGGCGAACACCGGGGAGCTGTTTTTT.